Sequencing of this T cell receptor beta chain was carried out in a study of vaccination and CD4 T cells after COVID-19. For the study at large: There were a few convalescent patients sampled at day 14 and again at days 161 to 241 post-vaccination. Some control cultures received a CEFX pool, which served as the positive control. Others received an HIV-1 Nef pool or no peptide.

Unmatched junction bases numbered 7, after V lost 3 bases and J lost 4 bases. The CDR3 loop spans 16 amino acids. The germline V gene encodes CDR1 KGHDR and CDR2 SFDVKD. Time point of the sample: late sampling 161 to 241 days after vaccination in three convalescent patients. The treatment was: roughly 10-day PBMC culture with coronavirus spike peptide pools or control peptides (ViraFEST assay). Worth noting for this clonotype: Its antigen is unknown.

Cultured CD4+ T-cell DNA underwent Oncomine TCR Beta short-read sequencing. TCRdb re-derived calls from the PCR reads in MiXCR, one entry per CDR3 protein. Here the sample spans about 24,000 distinct CDR3 sequences, 35% to 55% being singletons. The J gene is TRBJ2-1, the V gene TRBV24-1; 8 nucleotides agree with TRBD2. Sequencing used CD4+ T cells from blood, cultured in vitro, obtained about 7 months after SARS-CoV-2 vaccination. The source is a human donor who had recovered from COVID-19. The CDR3 nucleotides are TGTGCCACCAGTGATCCGATTAGCGGGGAGTACAATGAGCAGTTCTTC. Its protein is CATSDPISGEYNEQFF.